What follows are 13 T cell receptor beta chains derived from one specimen sequenced in a study of cytomegalovirus exposure and HLA in healthy donors. It was with 60 Vbeta and 13 Jbeta primers that the PCR ran. Repertoires were generated with immunoSEQ multiplex PCR, while TCRdb's copy carries only in-frame clones and drops some. The sample consists of about 160,000 clones, approximately 79% of them appearing once. Specimen: PBMCs. These receptor sequences come from a man aged 40-55 years in good health and CMV-seronegative.

The chain joins TRBV19 to TRBJ2-7; 9 positions agree with TRBD1. The CDR3 is 15 amino acids. Germline CDR1 and CDR2: LNHDA and SQIVND (reference sequence). Losses at the gene ends were 5 bases for V and 2 bases for J; bases not matched to a gene: 7. The chain's CDR3 is CASSSGGTGTYEQYF. The CDR3 nucleotides read TGTGCCAGTAGTTCTGGGGGGACAGGGACCTACGAGCAGTACTTC.

The V call is TRBV15, the J call TRBJ1-6; D unresolved. The germline CDR1 and CDR2 sequences are LNHNV and YYDKDF (reference sequence). CDR3 length equals 15 residues. Trimming cost V 0 bases and J 3 bases, with 6 bases left between them. CDR3 protein: CATSRDQVYNSPLHF. Here the CDR3 DNA reads TGTGCCACCAGCAGAGATCAGGTCTATAATTCACCCCTCCACTTT.

The chain combines TRBV9 with TRBJ2-1; D is unresolved. Germline V CDR1 and CDR2: SGDLS, YYNGEE. This CDR3 is built from 12 residues. Trimming removed 5 bases from V and 10 bases from J, with 13 bases in between. Here the CDR3 reads CASSALGFEQFF. The CDR3 nucleotides are TGTGCCAGCAGTGCGCTCGGGTTCGAGCAGTTCTTC. The variable domain in full, with the rest retrieved from reference TRBV9 and TRBJ2-1, is DSGVTQTPKHLITATGQRVTLRCSPRSGDLSVYWYQQSLDQGLQFLIQYYNGEERAKGNILERFSAQQFPDLHSELNLSSLELGDSALYFCASSALGFEQFFGPGTRLTVL.

This rearrangement joins TRBV4-1 to TRBJ1-2; TRBD1 is a possible D gene (6 bases). The CDR3 spans 14 residues. The germline CDR1 and CDR2 sequences are MGHRA and YSYEKL. Trimming took 4 bases from V and 2 from J, leaving 11 bases between them. This CDR3 is CASSLRQDNYGYTF. As DNA, the CDR3 is TGCGCCAGCAGCCTCCGACAGGACAACTATGGCTACACCTTC.

This clone was picked up a small number of times. V usage is TRBV5-1 and J usage is TRBJ1-1; 8 bases map to TRBD1. Germline-derived CDR1 and CDR2 are SGHRS and YFSETQ. The CDR3 is made up of 13 amino acids. With V trimmed by 3 bases and J by 4 bases, 2 bases remained unmatched. The DNA of the CDR3 is TGCGCCAGCAGCTATGGACAGGGCACTGAAGCTTTCTTT. Translated, it gives CASSYGQGTEAFF. Full variable domain (rest looked up from reference TRBV5-1 and TRBJ1-1): KAGVTQTPRYLIKTRGQQVTLSCSPISGHRSVSWYQQTPGQGLQFLFEYFSETQRNKGNFPGRFSGRQFSNSRSEMNVSTLELGDSALYLCASSYGQGTEAFFGQGTRLTVV.

The chain carries TRBV7-9 and TRBJ2-7, with D uncertain. The CDR3 totals 12 residues. Germline assignment: CDR1 SEHNR and CDR2 FQNEAQ (reference sequence). Trimming removed 2 bases from V and 5 bases from J, with 7 bases in between. The CDR3 reads CASSLSRDEQYF. The CDR3, as DNA: TGTGCCAGCAGCTTAAGTCGGGACGAGCAGTACTTC. The whole variable domain, filled in from reference TRBV7-9 and TRBJ2-7, reads DTGVSQNPRHKITKRGQNVTFRCDPISEHNRLYWYRQTLGQGPEFLTYFQNEAQLEKSRLLSDRFSAERPKGSFSTLEIQRTEQGDSAMYLCASSLSRDEQYFGPGTRLTVT.

This clone was picked up a small number of times. This chain uses TRBV18 with TRBJ2-3; the match to TRBD2 covers 9 bases. Germline lookup yields CDR1 KGHSH and CDR2 LQKENI. CDR3 length: 15 amino acids. The V gene end was trimmed by 3 bases and the J gene end by 2 bases; junction bases not matched to a gene: 3. The CDR3 sequence: CASSPSGGITDTQYF. In DNA form, the CDR3 reads TGTGCCAGCTCACCTAGCGGGGGAATCACAGATACGCAGTATTTT. The entire variable domain, with the rest obtained from reference TRBV18 and TRBJ2-3, is as follows: NAGVMQNPRHLVRRRGQEARLRCSPMKGHSHVYWYRQLPEEGLKFMVYLQKENIIDESGMPKERFSAEFPKEGPSILRIQQVVRGDSAAYFCASSPSGGITDTQYFGPGTRLTVL.

The J gene is TRBJ1-2, the V gene TRBV19, with D possibly being TRBD1 (5 bases). Between the trimmed V and J ends, which lost 7 bases and 4 bases, there was a span of 16 bases. This CDR3 spans 14 amino acids. Germline assignment: CDR1 LNHDA and CDR2 SQIVND (reference sequence). The CDR3 reads CASKRSGQGYGYTF. The CDR3 bases are TGTGCCAGTAAGAGGTCCGGGCAGGGCTATGGCTACACCTTC.

Details on this clone: The identical CDR3 is also encoded by other nucleotide sequences in the sample. J is TRBJ2-5 and V is TRBV27; D is uncertain. CDR3 length: 14 amino acids. Deletions cut 1 base from V and 4 bases from J, with 10 bases between. Germline lookup yields CDR1 MNHEY and CDR2 SMNVEV (reference sequence). The CDR3 bases are TGTGCCAGCAGTTTATTTACCGGCGGAGAGACCCAGTACTTC. It specifies CASSLFTGGETQYF.

The chain combines TRBV29-1 with TRBJ2-5, with D maybe TRBD1 (6 bases). V was trimmed by 6 bases and J by 5 bases, leaving 13 bases between them. The CDR3 spans 12 residues. Germline CDR1 SQVTM, CDR2 ANQGSEA. In DNA form, the CDR3 reads TGCAGCGTACAGGGTAGGAGGGAGACCCAGTACTTC. It is translated as CSVQGRRETQYF.

This chain links TRBV5-1 with TRBJ2-3, with D uncertain. The CDR3 has 15 amino acids. V dropped 6 bases and J dropped 2 bases, with 16 bases sitting between them. Germline values: CDR1 SGHRS, CDR2 YFSETQ. CDR3 residues: CASTRGTSITDTQYF. CDR3 coding DNA: TGCGCCAGCACGAGAGGCACATCAATCACAGATACGCAGTATTTT. The full variable domain, rest sourced from reference TRBV5-1 and TRBJ2-3, is KAGVTQTPRYLIKTRGQQVTLSCSPISGHRSVSWYQQTPGQGLQFLFEYFSETQRNKGNFPGRFSGRQFSNSRSEMNVSTLELGDSALYLCASTRGTSITDTQYFGPGTRLTVL.

The rearrangement links TRBV27 to TRBJ1-5; D gene uncertain. The CDR3 runs to 17 residues. Germline assignment: CDR1 MNHEY and CDR2 SMNVEV (reference sequence). Trimming took 0 bases from V and 2 from J, leaving 14 bases between them. CDR3 in DNA: TGTGCCAGCAGTTTATCTCTGGCCGCGGATCGCAATCAGCCCCAGCATTTT. This sequence encodes CASSLSLAADRNQPQHF.

This clone appeared a few times. The rearrangement links TRBV28 to TRBJ2-2, with 7 bases that match TRBD2. V gave up 7 bases and J gave up 1 base; unmatched junction bases: 9. Looked up from germline, CDR1 is MDHEN and CDR2 is SYDVKM. The CDR3 sequence is 16 residues long. Here the CDR3 reads CASNLGVAGNTGELFF. CDR3 bases: TGTGCCAGCAATTTGGGGGTAGCGGGGAACACCGGGGAGCTGTTTTTT. Full variable domain (outside the CDR3, taken from reference TRBV28 and TRBJ2-2): DVKVTQSSRYLVKRTGEKVFLECVQDMDHENMFWYRQDPGLGLRLIYFSYDVKMKEKGDIPEGYSVSREKKERFSLILESASTNQTSMYLCASNLGVAGNTGELFFGEGSRLTVL.